This record looks at one T cell receptor (beta chain) sequence and its context. Its antigen remains unidentified. The sample holds no much larger clone one base away, and base qualities are not on file. The trial excluded patients who had a history of autoimmune disease or were on systemic immunosuppression. In every dose cohort, peripheral blood was drawn for TCR sequencing at baseline, cycle 4 day 1, and cycle 7 day 1. The samples were drawn from a first-in-human, open-label, multicenter phase I dose-escalation trial of ivuxolimab. The trial enrolled adults with locally advanced or metastatic head and neck squamous cell, hepatocellular, melanoma or renal cell carcinoma. Before TCR sequencing, CD4+ T cells and CD8+ T cells were sorted from peripheral blood as separate populations. Genomic DNA was extracted from sorted cells for sequencing of the TCRbeta CDR3 region. The immunoSEQ Assay was used to sequence the TCRbeta CDR3 regions. Held by TCRdb, this immuneACCESS table contains in-frame sequences only and omits some clones. Under half of the omission traces to an unresolved V gene where checked; the cause of the rest is unknown. Here the sample has about 93,000 clones; about 91% occur a single time. Together, the top ten hold more than 0.5% of the sample.

This sample was taken from a study of OX40 agonist ivuxolimab in advanced cancers. Broadly, across the study: Ivuxolimab was a fully human IgG2 agonistic monoclonal antibody targeting the costimulatory receptor OX40 (CD134). Three dose-escalation patients achieved partial responses, one with hepatocellular carcinoma and two with cutaneous melanoma. Intravenous ivuxolimab was administered to patients every 2 weeks at six dose levels: 0.01, 0.1, 0.3, 1.5, 3 and 10 mg/kg. In the dose-escalation cohort, more than 75% of patients were male, and the mean age was roughly 60 years, with a range of about 20 to 79. Patients were allowed to have had prior anti-PD-1, anti-PD-L1 or anti-CTLA-4 therapy, and around two fifths of the dose-escalation patients had been treated with checkpoint inhibitors. The purpose of peripheral TCRbeta sequencing was to test whether ivuxolimab changed TCR sequence diversity and led to clonal T-cell expansion. Among the roughly 54 dose-escalation patients, about 19 had hepatocellular carcinoma, 15 or so melanoma, 9 renal cell carcinoma and 9 head and neck cancer. The paper describes the monotherapy dose-escalation part (N ≈ 52 patients) of the phase I trial of ivuxolimab. What the authors observed across the whole study: Which antigens the clonally expanded peripheral T cells were specific for was not determined. Partial responders in the 0.1-3.0 mg/kg groups had among the lowest normalized peripheral clonal expansion, especially among CD8+ T cells. At doses of 0.1 to 3.0 mg/kg, clonal expansion of both CD4+ and CD8+ T cells in blood was seen between baseline and week 6. After ivuxolimab, more expanded clones were found on average in CD8+ T cells than in CD4+ T cells. Low levels of normalized T-cell clonal expansion were also seen in some patients who did not respond.

V lost 8 bases and J lost 12 bases; the stretch between them is 17 bases long. The CDR3 holds 12 amino acids from the cysteine to the phenylalanine. Here the CDR3 DNA is all that survives: 36 bases in frame from base 1. Based on the germline V gene, the CDR1 and CDR2 sequences are ENHRY and SYGVKD. The sequenced sample was CD4+ or CD8+ T cells sorted from blood, obtained in a trial of the OX40 agonist ivuxolimab. The V and J genes are TRBV10-3 and TRBJ2-1; the D region possibly corresponds to TRBD1 (6 bases align). The source is an adult with an advanced solid tumor such as melanoma, head and neck, liver or kidney cancer. The sequence in DNA is TGTGCCATCGGGGAGACAGGCGGTGGGCAGTTCTTC. Its protein is CAIGETGGGQFF.